This record concerns one TCR beta chain sequence. Measured with immunoSEQ multiplex PCR; TCRdb has only the in-frame clones, and not every one. This table has 150,000 or so clones, about 73% appearing once. This entry belongs to a study of blood T cell repertoires in COVID-19. Background on the study: Acute and convalescent COVID-19 specimens originated in the United States, Italy and Spain. Nucleic acid was either cDNA or gDNA, and it came from T cells, B-cell-depleted T cells, or PBMCs.

This CDR3 spans 11 amino acids. In germline, CDR1 is SNHLY, CDR2 FYNNEI. The V and J ends lost 8 bases and 6 bases respectively, with 9 bases between them. The TCR originated in a man at least 80 years old with acute or convalescent COVID-19. The rearrangement links TRBV2 to TRBJ2-3; no firm D call. The source material was peripheral blood. The CDR3, as DNA: TGTGCCAGCGGGCCCGCGGATACGCAGTATTTT. It specifies CASGPADTQYF.